This T cell receptor beta chain was found in a study of blood T cell repertoires in COVID-19. Overall study: Italy, Spain and the United States were the sources of the convalescent and acute COVID-19 samples. PBMCs, B-cell-depleted T cells, or T cells provided the cDNA or gDNA that made up the material.

Authors' processing steps: By means of reference gene primer amplification, nucleated cell counts were estimated. Only in-frame clones appear in the TCRdb table, and some are missing; sequencing was by immunoSEQ multiplex PCR. V and J calls and clone size are those listed in that table; D and trimming were worked out from the DNA. Of approximately 75,000 clones in the sample, roughly 87% were seen once. V gave up 0 bases and J gave up 5 bases; unmatched junction bases: 12. Germline V gene data show CDR1 as KGHSH and CDR2 as LQKENI. The CDR3 has 17 amino acids. The V and J genes are TRBV18 and TRBJ1-2, with TRBD1 identical over 7 bases. Sequences were obtained from peripheral blood. The receptor was isolated from a man aged 50 to 60 with acute or convalescent COVID-19. This CDR3 is CASSPPSGGTDQYGYTF. The CDR3 DNA is TGTGCCAGCTCACCACCGAGTGGAGGGACAGACCAGTATGGCTACACCTTC.